These T cell receptor beta chains were read from a single sample in a study of blood T cell repertoires in COVID-19. Using immunoSEQ multiplex PCR, the repertoire was profiled, and TCRdb retains in-frame clones only, with some absent. The sample has around 46,000 clones; approximately 80% are singletons. The sequenced sample consisted of peripheral blood. These receptors originate from a man aged 40-49 years with acute or convalescent COVID-19. The CDR3 runs from the conserved cysteine through the conserved F or W. The size field is filled for only some rows; it gives once, few, many or a size class.

. TRBJ1-2 TRBV5-6 CASSSLVRGYGYTF
. TRBJ2-7 TRBV19 CASSIRTGDEQYF
. TRBJ1-5 TRBV5-1 CASSSKPRSGDSNQPQHF
. TRBJ1-1 TRBV5-1 CASRDSQNTEAFF
. TRBJ2-3 TRBV30 CACNSGQGHNTQYF
. TRBJ1-1 TRBV6-1 CASSEDTGTEAFF
. TRBJ1-4 TRBV12-3/TRBV12-4 CASSSRDSRLFF
. TRBJ1-6 TRBV9 CASSDQRPGTGGVKGSYNSPLHF
. TRBJ2-5 TRBV6-6 CASSYSPGQGQETQYF
. TRBJ1-4 TRBV2 CASSRDRDSEKLFF
. TRBJ2-7 TRBV27 CASSDRTALAYEQYF
. TRBJ1-2 TRBV3-1/TRBV3-2 CASSREVRVLDGYTF
. TRBJ2-5 TRBV24-1 CATREGGRQETQYF
. TRBJ1-1 TRBV6-6 CASSYNRNTEAFF
. TRBJ1-2 TRBV28 CASGSVDRVYGYTF
. TRBJ1-1 TRBV7-2 CASRLGTATEAFF
. TRBJ2-7 TRBV7-2 CASSLGWGLYEQYF
. TRBJ2-7 TRBV27 CASSSEADRGYEQYF
. TRBJ2-7 TRBV12-5 CASGLRTRSGVGRENLYEQYF
. TRBJ2-1 TRBV21-1 CASSKEPNNEQFF
once TRBJ1-1 TRBV7-9 CASSLLRTGRSEAFF
. TRBJ1-2 TRBV9 CASSVAYGDYGYTF
. TRBJ2-3 TRBV5-5 CASSLASPGATDTQYF
. TRBJ2-5 TRBV19 CASSTSGEETQYF
. TRBJ2-7 TRBV7-2 CASSLAVRGYEQYF
. TRBJ2-7 TRBV7-9 CASSFSASEDEQYF
. TRBJ1-2 TRBV27 CASRKTGGSNGYTF
. TRBJ1-1 TRBV7-9 CASSSQANTEAFF
once TRBJ1-2 TRBV2 CAAQQGQAYGYTF
. TRBJ1-5 TRBV30 CAWSRDFNQPQHF
. TRBJ1-1 TRBV15 CATSRDKKTEAFF
. TRBJ1-2 TRBV20-1 CSALIRDSYTF
. TRBJ1-5 TRBV2 CASSRGVRQPQHF
. TRBJ1-4 TRBV5-1 CASSPGQSTNEKLFF
few TRBJ1-6 TRBV4-3 CASSQDMESPLHF
. TRBJ2-7 TRBV3-1/TRBV3-2 CASSLRQYYEQYF
. TRBJ1-1 TRBV6-6 CASSYPKGRGATEAFF